These T cell receptor beta chains were read from a single sample in a study of T-cell reconstitution after alpha-beta-depleted transplantation in children. TCRdb redid the calling of the PCR reads with MiXCR, one entry per CDR3 protein. The sample yields about 1,000,000 distinct CDR3 sequences, 25% to 35% seen once. The input for sequencing was PBMCs, mostly from graft donor cells, taken 360 days after TCRalphabeta/CD19-depleted stem cell transplant. These receptors all come from a boy less than two years old who had a stem cell transplant for SCID, so the T cells may come from the graft donor. Each CDR3 is given with its conserved first and last residue. D genes are given only for firm matches. Clone size is shown for a subset of rows, as once, few, many or a class of expanded clone.

CDR3 DNA	CDR3 protein	D gene	J gene	V gene	clone size
TGTGCCAGCAGTCCTCGCGCAGCCTACAATGAGCAGTTCTTC	CASSPRAAYNEQFF	NA	TRBJ2-1	TRBV2	once
TGCAGTGCTAAAGACTGGAGCTCCTATAATTCACCCCTCCACTTT	CSAKDWSSYNSPLHF	NA	TRBJ1-6	TRBV20-1	NA
TGTGCCAGCTCACCTACAGGGTGGTCAGATACGCAGTATTTT	CASSPTGWSDTQYF	NA	TRBJ2-3	TRBV18	NA
TGCGCCAGCAGCTTGAAAAGCCCAGGCAACTATGGCTACACCTTC	CASSLKSPGNYGYTF	NA	TRBJ1-2	TRBV5-1	few
TGTGCCAGCAGCCACAGGGACAGGTTTTCTAGGCAGTACTTC	CASSHRDRFSRQYF	TRBD1	TRBJ2-7	TRBV3-1	NA
TGTGCCAGCAGTCCCGTTCGGGGGTCTAGCACAGATACGCAGTATTTT	CASSPVRGSSTDTQYF	NA	TRBJ2-3	TRBV12-3/TRBV12-4	NA
TGTGCCAGCAGCGTAACCCCGAATTCACCCCTCCACTTT	CASSVTPNSPLHF	NA	TRBJ1-6	TRBV28	few
TGCGCCAGCAGCTTGGCGGACTCGTTAGAGCAGTTCTTC	CASSLADSLEQFF	NA	TRBJ2-1	TRBV5-1	NA
TGTGCCAGCACCCCGACAGGGCCCTCCTACGAGCAGTACTTC	CASTPTGPSYEQYF	TRBD1	TRBJ2-7	TRBV7-2	NA
TGTGCCAGCAGCTTAATATCGGTTGGGAGGTTCCACACTGAAGCTTTCTTT	CASSLISVGRFHTEAFF	NA	TRBJ1-1	TRBV7-9	NA
TGTGCCAGCAGCTCTTTTTCTTCACCCCTCCACTTT	CASSSFSSPLHF	NA	TRBJ1-6	TRBV12-3/TRBV12-4	NA
TGTGCCAGCAGCCCTCCGGGACTAGAGGGGATAAATACGCAGTATTTT	CASSPPGLEGINTQYF	TRBD2	TRBJ2-3	TRBV7-9	few
TGCGCCAGCAGCCAACTGGGTCCTTCAAGCACAGATACGCAGTATTTT	CASSQLGPSSTDTQYF	NA	TRBJ2-3	TRBV4-1	NA
TGTGCCAGCACCACGACAGGGACCTATAATTCACCCCTCCACTTT	CASTTTGTYNSPLHF	TRBD1	TRBJ1-6	TRBV5-6	NA
TGCGCCAGCAGCTGGGGGGCGGGGGGGCTGAATGAGCAGTTCTTC	CASSWGAGGLNEQFF	TRBD2	TRBJ2-1	TRBV5-1	few
TGTGCCACCAGCAGAGATCGAGGTTGGGAGACCCAGTACTTC	CATSRDRGWETQYF	NA	TRBJ2-5	TRBV15	few
TGTGCCAGCAGCTTGTCCTTTCGCGCGCCTGCGCAGTATTTT	CASSLSFRAPAQYF	NA	TRBJ2-3	TRBV7-8	few
TGTGCCAGCAGCCCCGAGGTGGCTGGAAACACCATATATTTT	CASSPEVAGNTIYF	NA	TRBJ1-3	TRBV12-3/TRBV12-4	few
TGTGCCACCAGCAGGACAGTGAGCTCCTACAATGAGCAGTTCTTC	CATSRTVSSYNEQFF	NA	TRBJ2-1	TRBV15	NA
TGTGCCAGCTCACCAGGGACAGGGGGCATCCACAATGAGCAGTTCTTC	CASSPGTGGIHNEQFF	TRBD1	TRBJ2-1	TRBV18	few
TGCAGTGCTAGAGAGACAGGATACAATGAGCAGTTCTTC	CSARETGYNEQFF	NA	TRBJ2-1	TRBV20-1	few
TGTGCCAGCAGTTTCCGGTGGGGGCAGCCCCAGCATTTT	CASSFRWGQPQHF	NA	TRBJ1-5	TRBV28	few
TGCAGTGCTAGAGATGTTGGCGGCATACAAGAGACCCAGTACTTC	CSARDVGGIQETQYF	NA	TRBJ2-5	TRBV20-1	NA
TGCGCCAGCAGCTTGGCCGGTGGGATAAATCAGCCCCAGCATTTT	CASSLAGGINQPQHF	NA	TRBJ1-5	TRBV5-1	few
TGTGCCAGCACCTTAGTCTTCGGGGTAGGGGGAGGTGGCTACGAGCAGTACTTC	CASTLVFGVGGGGYEQYF	NA	TRBJ2-7	TRBV12-3/TRBV12-4	NA